One sample yielded the 16 T cell receptor beta chains listed below, sequenced in a study of blood T cell repertoires in COVID-19. TCRdb's copy holds only in-frame clones and misses some; the assay was immunoSEQ multiplex PCR. The data show 200,000 or so clones, about nine tenths seen once. Sequences were obtained from peripheral blood. These TCRs come from a woman aged 55-69 years with acute or convalescent COVID-19.

The chain links TRBV5-6 to TRBJ2-7; 7 bases are a match to TRBD2. Germline V gene sequence: CDR1 SGHDT, CDR2 YYEEEE. The CDR3 extends over 14 amino acids. V trimming: 4 bases; J trimming: 1 base; junction bases outside the gene matches: 5. The CDR3 DNA follows: TGTGCCAGCAGCCCGATCGGGGGGTCCTACGAGCAGTACTTC. It is translated as CASSPIGGSYEQYF. Full variable domain (outside the CDR3, taken from reference TRBV5-6 and TRBJ2-7): DAGVTQSPTHLIKTRGQQVTLRCSPKSGHDTVSWYQQALGQGPQFIFQYYEEEERQRGNFPDRFSGHQFPNYSSELNVNALLLGDSALYLCASSPIGGSYEQYFGPGTRLTVT.

The V call is TRBV18, the J call TRBJ1-4, with 9 bases fitting TRBD1. Germline V lookup: CDR1 KGHSH, CDR2 LQKENI. There are 16 residues in the CDR3. Trimming took 3 bases from V and 7 from J; bases not matched to a gene: 9. CDR3 sequence reads: CASSPYSGTGPEKLFF. The CDR3 DNA is TGTGCCAGCTCACCTTATTCCGGGACAGGGCCTGAAAAACTGTTTTTT. The entire variable domain, with the rest obtained from reference TRBV18 and TRBJ1-4, is as follows: NAGVMQNPRHLVRRRGQEARLRCSPMKGHSHVYWYRQLPEEGLKFMVYLQKENIIDESGMPKERFSAEFPKEGPSILRIQQVVRGDSAAYFCASSPYSGTGPEKLFFGSGTQLSVL.

The chain links TRBV11-3 to TRBJ2-5, with 9 bases lining up with TRBD1. Germline lookup yields CDR1 SGHNT and CDR2 YENEEA. Unmatched junction bases numbered 1, after V lost 4 bases and J lost 4 bases. The CDR3 covers 13 residues. This CDR3 is CASSSDRGETQYF. In DNA, the CDR3 is TGTGCCAGCAGCTCGGACAGGGGAGAGACCCAGTACTTC.

V gene TRBV7-3 combines with J gene TRBJ2-1; tentative D call: TRBD2 (6 bases). The CDR3 runs 14 residues. Germline values: CDR1 SGHTA, CDR2 FQGTGA. V was clipped by 2 bases and J by 6 bases, with 11 bases between them. DNA of the CDR3: TGTGCCAGCAGCTTAGCATCGGGGGTCAATGAGCAGTTCTTC. This encodes CASSLASGVNEQFF.

This chain connects TRBV2 to TRBJ2-1; D not certain. The CDR3 consists of 11 residues. Per germline, CDR1 SNHLY and CDR2 FYNNEI. Deletions cut 8 bases from V and 6 bases from J, with 8 bases between. The CDR3 DNA follows: TGTGCCAGCGGTAGTGTCAATGAGCAGTTCTTC. Translated, it gives CASGSVNEQFF.

The CDR3 protein is CASSVGTSGRASGYNEQFF. The CDR3 nucleotides are TGTGCCAGCAGCGTGGGGACTAGCGGGAGGGCCTCTGGGTACAATGAGCAGTTCTTC. The chain joins TRBV5-6 to TRBJ2-1; 16 bases are a match to TRBD2. The V gene's germline CDR1 is SGHDT and CDR2 YYEEEE. This CDR3 region has 19 residues. J was trimmed by 4 bases and V by 4 bases; bases with no gene match: 11.

There are many counts of this clone. V and J are TRBV4-1 and TRBJ2-6, with 9 positions matching TRBD1. The J segment lost 3 bases and the V segment lost 1 base, leaving 4 bases of the junction unmatched. The germline CDR1 and CDR2 sequences are MGHRA and YSYEKL. This CDR3 contains 17 residues. The CDR3 is CASSQGTGGIGANVLTF. CDR3 nucleotide sequence: TGCGCCAGCAGCCAAGGAACAGGGGGCATTGGGGCCAACGTCCTGACTTTC.

This clone was seen a single time. The J gene is TRBJ2-3, the V gene TRBV10-1; D is perhaps TRBD2 (6 bases). CDR3 length: 13 amino acids. V was clipped by 5 bases and J by 4 bases, with 10 bases between them. Germline assignment: CDR1 WNHNN and CDR2 SYGVQD (reference sequence). CDR3 sequence reads: CASSLSGADTQYF. In DNA form, the CDR3 reads TGCGCCAGCAGTCTCTCGGGGGCAGATACGCAGTATTTT.

In its sample, this clone was seen once. The genes are TRBV10-2 and TRBJ2-2; TRBD1 matches at 8 bases. The V segment lost 6 bases and the J segment 1 base; nucleotides outside the gene matches: 7. This CDR3 is built from 16 residues. The V gene's germline CDR1 is WSHSY and CDR2 SAAADI. The CDR3: CASRNVGTGNTGELFF. CDR3 DNA: TGCGCCAGCAGAAACGTTGGGACAGGGAACACCGGGGAGCTGTTTTTT.

The chain carries TRBV30 and TRBJ1-1, with unresolved D. This CDR3 region has 15 residues. Trimming left V 2 bases short and J 1 base short, with 14 bases between. Germline CDR1 is GTSNPN and CDR2 is SVGIG (reference sequence). The DNA of the CDR3 is TGTGCCTGGAGTCTACTGGCCAGACAGAACACTGAAGCTTTCTTT. Translating gives CAWSLLARQNTEAFF.

V and J are TRBV21-1 and TRBJ2-7; TRBD2 is taken as the D call from the table, unchecked against the DNA. TRBV21-1 is reported as a pseudogene. There are 14 residues in the CDR3. The CDR3 DNA is TGTGCCAGCAGCAATAAGCGGCCTTCCTACGAGCAGTACTTC. Amino acids: CASSNKRPSYEQYF.

The chain couples TRBV24-1 to TRBJ1-2; 9 bases align to TRBD1. CDR1 and CDR2 from the germline V gene are KGHDR and SFDVKD. After removal of 10 bases from V and 5 bases from J, the junction contained 7 bases not matched to a gene. This CDR3 is built from 13 residues. In DNA form, the CDR3 reads TGTGCCACAAGCACAGGGGGCTGGTATGGCTACACCTTC. Protein: CATSTGGWYGYTF.

The chain recombines TRBV5-1 with TRBJ2-1, with TRBD1 matching over 7 bases. From germline, CDR1 is SGHRS and CDR2 YFSETQ. With V trimmed by 2 bases and J by 6 bases, 11 bases remained unmatched. The CDR3 runs 16 residues. The CDR3 spells CASSLVVGQTTNEQFF. CDR3 nucleotides: TGCGCCAGCAGCTTAGTAGTGGGACAGACAACCAATGAGCAGTTCTTC.

The V and J genes are TRBV5-6 and TRBJ2-7; 7 bases line up with TRBD1. Trimming cost V 6 bases and J 3 bases; bases outside gene matches: 9. Germline CDR1 and CDR2: SGHDT and YYEEEE. The CDR3 sequence is 14 residues long. The CDR3 DNA reads as TGTGCCAGCACCAGACAGGGCAGCCTCTACGAGCAGTACTTC. It encodes CASTRQGSLYEQYF.

This clone has only one observation. V gene TRBV3-1 (or the pseudogene TRBV3-2) combines with J gene TRBJ2-7; TRBD1 agrees at 8 bases. CDR3 size: 15 residues. CDR1 is LGHDT and CDR2 is YNNKEL in the germline V gene (reference sequence). V lost 3 bases and J lost 2; bases outside the gene matches: 6. CDR3 in DNA: TGTGCCAGCAGCCAGGGACAGGCGGCCCCCTACGAGCAGTACTTC. Translating it yields CASSQGQAAPYEQYF.

This rearrangement joins TRBV4-1 to TRBJ1-2; 9 positions agree with TRBD1. CDR1 and CDR2 from the germline V gene are MGHRA and YSYEKL. This CDR3 comprises 15 residues. Unmatched junction bases numbered 6, after V lost 0 bases and J lost 7 bases. The CDR3 DNA reads TGCGCCAGCAGCCAAGATCCTACAGGGGGCCTTGGCTACACCTTC. Protein sequence: CASSQDPTGGLGYTF.